This T cell receptor beta chain was documented in a study of blood T cells in healthy people across ages. The CDR3 extends over 13 amino acids. Germline CDR1 is SQVTM and CDR2 is ANQGSEA. Then a second PCR, running about 6 to 12 cycles, was carried out with a sample-barcoded 5' primer and a J-beta primer mix. TCRdb processed the 5' RACE reads anew with MiXCR; each CDR3 protein has one entry. The sample shows roughly 860,000 distinct CDR3 sequences, approximately 67% of them seen only once. The origin of this receptor is a man aged 25-40 years in good health. The chain recombines TRBV29-1 with TRBJ1-5; the D gene is possibly TRBD1 (6 bases). Sample: blood. The CDR3 is CSVAQGSNQPQHF. The CDR3 DNA sequence: TGCAGTGTCGCACAGGGAAGCAATCAGCCCCAGCATTTT.